Below, 22 T cell receptor beta chains from the same sample are listed, as sequenced in a study of OX40 agonist ivuxolimab in advanced cancers. Method: immunoSEQ multiplex PCR; TCRdb's copy keeps in-frame clones and lacks some. The data contain tens of thousands of clones, about 83% of them singletons. The material was CD4+ or CD8+ T cells sorted from blood, obtained in a trial of the OX40 agonist ivuxolimab. These receptors all stem from an adult with an advanced solid tumor such as melanoma, head and neck, liver or kidney cancer.

The rearrangement joins TRBV19 to TRBJ1-3; weak D call: TRBD1 (6 bases). The CDR3 is 15 amino acids. V was shortened by 6 bases and J by 0 bases, with 12 bases between the two germline ends. CDR1 is LNHDA and CDR2 is SQIVND in the germline V gene (reference sequence). The CDR3 DNA sequence: TGTGCCAGTAGAACACAGGGCCTCTCTGGAAACACCATATATTTT. Translation: CASRTQGLSGNTIYF.

The CDR3 here is CASSLSAPGLAAYNYEQYF. CDR3 sequence (DNA): TGTGCCAGCAGTTTATCGGCCCCTGGATTAGCGGCTTATAACTACGAGCAGTACTTC. This chain joins TRBV27 and TRBJ2-7, with D perhaps matching TRBD2 (6 bases). Trimming took off 0 bases at V and 3 bases at J, with 24 bases between the two ends. The CDR3 totals 19 residues. Per the germline V gene, CDR1 is MNHEY and CDR2 is SMNVEV (reference sequence).

V usage is TRBV7-9 and J usage is TRBJ2-1; D ambiguous. V lost 5 bases and J lost 7, with 12 bases in between. This CDR3 contains 13 residues. Germline V gene sequence: CDR1 SEHNR, CDR2 FQNEAQ (reference sequence). This CDR3 is CASSARYGNEQFF. CDR3 in DNA: TGTGCCAGCAGCGCCCGGTACGGGAATGAGCAGTTCTTC.

The chain employs TRBV7-2 and TRBJ2-2; tentatively, D is TRBD1 (6 bases). The CDR3 runs 15 residues. Germline CDR1 reads SGHTA; CDR2 reads FQGNSA. V lost 4 bases to trimming and J lost 3 bases, with 12 bases between them. The CDR3 protein is CASSSNRVHTGELFF. In nucleotides, the CDR3 is TGTGCCAGCAGCTCAAACAGGGTCCACACCGGGGAGCTGTTTTTT.

The chain links TRBV27 to TRBJ2-6; D tentatively reads TRBD1 or TRBD2 (6 bases each). The germline V gene has CDR1 MNHEY and CDR2 SMNVEV (reference sequence). Trimming removed 6 bases from V and 3 bases from J, with 18 bases in between. CDR3 length: 17 residues. In nucleotides, the CDR3 is TGTGCCAGCAGCCAGTGGGGGGCTGGTCTTGGGGCCAACGTCCTGACTTTC. Encoded protein: CASSQWGAGLGANVLTF.

The V gene is TRBV6-5, the J gene TRBJ2-2, with 12 bases fitting TRBD2. The trim removed 4 bases at V and 7 bases at J, leaving 4 bases unmatched. CDR1 is MNHEY, CDR2 SVGAGI, per germline. This CDR3 has 15 residues. In DNA form, the CDR3 reads TGTGCCAGCAGTTCTAGCGGGGGGGCAGGCGGGGAGCTGTTTTTT. Translated: CASSSSGGAGGELFF.

This rearrangement joins TRBV6-4 to TRBJ1-4; 12 bases are shared with TRBD1. Germline CDR1 is MRHNA and CDR2 is SNTAGT. The CDR3 runs to 19 residues. Trimming cost V 2 bases and J 8 bases; bases outside gene matches: 15. The CDR3 region has the DNA TGTGCCAGCAGTGACCGGAGTCCCGGGACAGGGGGCCTGGCGGAAAAACTGTTTTTT. This sequence encodes CASSDRSPGTGGLAEKLFF.

The chain recombines TRBV6-5 with TRBJ1-1; a possible D gene is TRBD1 (6 bases). V lost 6 bases to trimming and J lost 4 bases, with 18 bases between them. This CDR3 is built from 15 residues. Per the germline V gene, CDR1 is MNHEY and CDR2 is SVGAGI. The DNA for the CDR3 is TGTGCCAGCAGAACGGACAGCTCCGGGAGCACTGAAGCTTTCTTT. Its protein product is CASRTDSSGSTEAFF.

The chain is built from TRBV19 and TRBJ1-4; 7 bases are a match to TRBD1. V shed 5 bases, J shed 5 bases, and the junction held 14 bases outside the gene matches. Germline CDR1 LNHDA, CDR2 SQIVND (reference sequence). The CDR3 sequence is 17 residues long. The DNA for the CDR3 is TGTGCCAGTAGTCGAGAGGGCAGGGGGGAACCGAATGAAAAACTGTTTTTT. Translation gives CASSREGRGEPNEKLFF.

The V and J genes are TRBV30 and TRBJ1-6, with D uncertain. The CDR3 loop spans 13 amino acids. Germline CDR1 and CDR2: GTSNPN and SVGIG (reference sequence). The ends were cut back, 1 base at V and 6 bases at J, with 7 bases in the middle. DNA for the CDR3: TGTGCCTGGAGTGAAGAGTTTAATTCACCCCTCCACTTT. This sequence encodes CAWSEEFNSPLHF.

The genes are TRBV12-5 and TRBJ1-1; TRBD1 is a possible D gene (6 bases). The V end was cut by 1 base, the J end by 1 base, with 10 bases between. This CDR3 is built from 15 residues. Germline V CDR1 and CDR2: LGHNT, FRNRAP. Written as DNA, the CDR3 is TGTGCTAGTGGTTTGGGGACAGCCCAGAACACTGAAGCTTTCTTT. It encodes CASGLGTAQNTEAFF.

The chain links TRBV19 to TRBJ1-4, with TRBD1 as a possible D gene (6 bases). Deletions cut 4 bases from V and 2 bases from J, with 8 bases between. The CDR3 has 14 residues. In germline, CDR1 is LNHDA, CDR2 SQIVND (reference sequence). In DNA, the CDR3 is TGTGCCAGTAGTAATCAGGGGACTAATGAAAAACTGTTTTTT. Translating gives CASSNQGTNEKLFF. The whole variable domain, filled in from reference TRBV19 and TRBJ1-4, reads DGGITQSPKYLFRKEGQNVTLSCEQNLNHDAMYWYRQDPGQGLRLIYYSQIVNDFQKGDIAEGYSVSREKKESFPLTVTSAQKNPTAFYLCASSNQGTNEKLFFGSGTQLSVL.

The rearrangement links TRBV18 to TRBJ1-2; D unresolved. The CDR3 consists of 14 residues. V shed 0 bases and J shed 4 bases, with 9 bases lying between them. Germline values: CDR1 KGHSH, CDR2 LQKENI. The CDR3: CASSPPEPSYGYTF. CDR3 nucleotide sequence: TGTGCCAGCTCACCACCGGAGCCCTCCTATGGCTACACCTTC.

CDR3 protein: CASSFHTGIPTDTQYF. CDR3 bases: TGTGCCAGCAGCTTTCACACGGGAATCCCCACAGATACGCAGTATTTT. The V gene is TRBV11-3, the J gene TRBJ2-3, with D possibly TRBD2 on 5 matching bases. Germline V gene lookup returns CDR1 SGHNT and CDR2 YENEEA. The CDR3 is made up of 16 amino acids. Trimming left V 3 bases short and J 2 bases short, with 15 bases between.

This chain uses TRBV10-1 with TRBJ2-1; a weak D match, TRBD2 (6 bases). V lost 10 bases, J lost 9 bases, and 16 bases lay in between. This CDR3 region has 12 residues. The germline CDR1 and CDR2 sequences are WNHNN and SYGVQD (reference sequence). The CDR3 protein is CATSGHGSEQFF. Written as DNA, the CDR3 is TGCGCCACCTCGGGTCACGGGAGTGAGCAGTTCTTC.

This clone was seen a handful of times. The V call is TRBV7-2, the J call TRBJ2-6, with D maybe TRBD1 (5 bases). This CDR3 region has 16 residues. V gave up 3 bases and J gave up 5 bases, with 14 bases separating them. Germline loops: CDR1 SGHTA, CDR2 FQGNSA. CDR3 in DNA: TGTGCCAGCAGCTTCCGGGTGGACACTAGGGCCAACGTCCTGACTTTC. Residues: CASSFRVDTRANVLTF.

This sequence joins TRBV6-6 and TRBJ2-1, with 7 bases lining up with TRBD1. Looked up from germline, CDR1 is MNHNY and CDR2 is SVGAGI (reference sequence). The V segment lost 6 bases and the J segment 1 base; nucleotides outside the gene matches: 9. The CDR3 length is 16 residues. CDR3 in amino acids: CASSLDRVGSYNEQFF. CDR3 DNA sequence: TGTGCCAGCAGCCTCGACAGGGTCGGGTCCTACAATGAGCAGTTCTTC.

This sequence joins TRBV4-2 and TRBJ1-4, with unresolved D. Germline loops: CDR1 LGHNA, CDR2 YNFKEQ. CDR3 length equals 14 residues. Trimming took 1 base from V and 8 from J, leaving 11 bases between them. The CDR3 sequence is CASSQVRVGEKLFF. CDR3 nucleotides: TGTGCCAGCAGCCAAGTTAGGGTTGGGGAAAAACTGTTTTTT.

The gene calls are TRBV5-1 and TRBJ2-5; a weak D match, TRBD2 (6 bases). The CDR3 is made up of 16 amino acids. From germline, CDR1 is SGHRS and CDR2 YFSETQ. V lost 4 bases and J lost 4, with 20 bases in between. The CDR3 DNA sequence: TGCGCCAGCAGCAACTCACCCGGGGGACGGGCAGAGACCCAGTACTTC. This gives the protein CASSNSPGGRAETQYF. The entire variable domain, with the rest obtained from reference TRBV5-1 and TRBJ2-5, is as follows: KAGVTQTPRYLIKTRGQQVTLSCSPISGHRSVSWYQQTPGQGLQFLFEYFSETQRNKGNFPGRFSGRQFSNSRSEMNVSTLELGDSALYLCASSNSPGGRAETQYFGPGTRLLVL.

The V gene is TRBV7-8, the J gene TRBJ2-5; 7 bases agree with TRBD2. The DNA end lines up better with TRBJ2-7; the J call may be wrong. This CDR3 contains 13 residues. Germline assignment: CDR1 SGHVS and CDR2 FQNEAQ. CDR3 protein: CASSLPGGYEQYF. CDR3 bases: TGTGCCAGCAGCTTACCGGGAGGCTACGAGCAGTACTTC.

This chain joins TRBV11-2 and TRBJ2-4, with D possibly being TRBD1 or TRBD2 (5 bases each). With 1 base removed from V and 0 bases from J, the gap between germline ends came to 16 bases. This CDR3 has 18 amino acids. Per germline, CDR1 SGHAT and CDR2 FQNNGV. As DNA, the CDR3 is TGTGCCAGCAGCTTAGCCCACCGCCGGGGCCTAGCCAAAAACATTCAGTACTTC. Translated: CASSLAHRRGLAKNIQYF.

The genes are TRBV19 and TRBJ1-1; possibly TRBD1 for D (6 bases). The CDR3 has 15 amino acids. V dropped 1 base and J dropped 7 bases, with 16 bases sitting between them. Per germline, CDR1 LNHDA and CDR2 SQIVND (reference sequence). CDR3 region: CASSIGRPGEGEAFF. For the CDR3, the DNA is TGTGCCAGTAGTATAGGAAGGCCAGGGGAAGGTGAAGCTTTCTTT.